The 9 T cell receptor beta chains below all came from one sample that was sequenced in a study of T-cell reconstitution after alpha-beta-depleted transplantation in children. Preparation of the TCRbeta library was carried out with unique molecular identifiers. MiXCR, run by TCRdb on the PCR reads, gives a single entry per CDR3 protein. The table lists approximately 230,000 distinct CDR3 sequences, about 26% of them singletons. Sequenced here: PBMCs, sampled before TCRalphabeta/CD19-depleted stem cell transplant. The receptors were gathered from a girl aged 2 to 10 with Fanconi anemia, due to receive a stem cell transplant.

The chain links TRBV5-1 to TRBJ2-2, with D perhaps given as TRBD1 or TRBD2 (7 bases each). From germline, CDR1 is SGHRS and CDR2 YFSETQ. This CDR3 is built from 16 residues. The V end was cut by 7 bases, the J end by 0 bases, with 16 bases between. The CDR3 coding sequence is TGCGCCAGCCTTCAGGGGGGGCGCGCGAACACCGGGGAGCTGTTTTTT. Residues: CASLQGGRANTGELFF. Based on the CDR3 plus reference TRBV5-1 and TRBJ2-2, the full variable domain is KAGVTQTPRYLIKTRGQQVTLSCSPISGHRSVSWYQQTPGQGLQFLFEYFSETQRNKGNFPGRFSGRQFSNSRSEMNVSTLELGDSALYLCASLQGGRANTGELFFGEGSRLTVL.

This clonotype was detected ten times or more. V is TRBV19 and J is TRBJ2-5, with a weak D call TRBD1 (6 bases). CDR3 length: 14 amino acids. Germline V gene sequence: CDR1 LNHDA, CDR2 SQIVND (reference sequence). V dropped 3 bases and J dropped 3 bases, with 11 bases sitting between them. CDR3 loop: CASSIVGQKETQYF. In DNA form, the CDR3 reads TGTGCCAGTAGTATCGTCGGACAGAAAGAGACCCAGTACTTC.

This clonotype was seen just once. The chain links TRBV12-3 or TRBV12-4 to TRBJ2-5, with D unresolved. V was cut by 7 bases and J by 5 bases, with 14 bases left in between. The length of the CDR3 is 13 residues. The DNA for the CDR3 is TGTGCCAGCACCCGCAGCGTAGGGGAGACCCAGTACTTC. Translating it yields CASTRSVGETQYF.

This clonotype was counted only a few times. The rearrangement uses TRBV20-1 and TRBJ2-3, with 9 nucleotides matching TRBD2. This CDR3 has 14 residues. Germline trimming cut 6 bases from V and 4 bases from J; bases unmatched to any gene: 8. CDR1 is DFQATT and CDR2 is SNEGSKA in the germline V gene (reference sequence). As DNA, the CDR3 is TGCAGTGCAAATCCGGGACTAGCAGCAGATACGCAGTATTTT. It is translated as CSANPGLAADTQYF.

This chain uses TRBV29-1 with TRBJ2-6; no clear D. The CDR3 is 16 residues long. V lost 3 bases and J lost 0, with 12 bases in between. CDR1 is SQVTM, CDR2 ANQGSEA, per germline. The CDR3 sequence is CSVEVTAASGANVLTF. Written as DNA, the CDR3 is TGCAGCGTTGAGGTTACAGCAGCCTCTGGGGCCAACGTCCTGACTTTC.

This clonotype was counted at least ten times. The V gene is TRBV29-1, the J gene TRBJ2-7; D not resolved. Germline CDR1 SQVTM, CDR2 ANQGSEA. V shed 7 bases and J shed 2 bases, with 9 bases lying between them. The CDR3 consists of 11 residues. The CDR3 DNA reads as TGCAGCGGGGCAATAGCCTACGAGCAGTACTTC. Translating gives CSGAIAYEQYF.

V and J are TRBV20-1 and TRBJ2-2, with 8 positions matching TRBD2. Unmatched junction bases numbered 7, after V lost 0 bases and J lost 4 bases. Germline CDR1 is DFQATT and CDR2 is SNEGSKA (reference sequence). This CDR3 is built from 16 residues. CDR3 coding DNA: TGCAGTGCTAGAGAAAAGCGGGGGATAATCACCGGGGAGCTGTTTTTT. It is translated as CSAREKRGIITGELFF.

The chain has TRBV28 and TRBJ2-3; D remains ambiguous. Deletions cut 3 bases from V and 3 bases from J, with 13 bases between. Germline assignment: CDR1 MDHEN and CDR2 SYDVKM. This CDR3 comprises 15 residues. The CDR3 nucleotides are TGTGCCAGCAGTTTGGAAATTTCTAGGACAGATACGCAGTATTTT. Residues: CASSLEISRTDTQYF.

The chain uses TRBV12-3 or TRBV12-4 and TRBJ2-2; D ambiguous. Between the trimmed V and J ends, which lost 11 bases and 1 base, there was a span of 11 bases. The CDR3 spans 13 residues. CDR3: CAGSQRNTGELFF. For the CDR3, the DNA is TGTGCCGGTTCACAGCGGAACACCGGGGAGCTGTTTTTT.